The rows below give T cell receptor beta chains drawn from one sample of a study of shared clonotypes between healthy human individuals. Profiled with immunoSEQ multiplex PCR; TCRdb holds only in-frame clones, not every one. The sample has 1.5 million to 2.5 million clones, about 94% seen once. Sequencing was performed on naive CD8+ T cells sorted from blood. These receptors all stem from a man younger than 35 in good health. Both conserved end residues are part of each CDR3.

v_call: TRBV7-2
j_call: TRBJ1-1
cdr3_aa: CASSLDAGALNTEAFF

v_call: TRBV7-8
j_call: TRBJ2-7
cdr3_aa: CASNTGLAGGPVLYEQYF

v_call: TRBV15
j_call: TRBJ2-3
cdr3_aa: CATSTGLRGTDTQYF

v_call: TRBV5-6
j_call: TRBJ1-2
cdr3_aa: CASSFRSGQGAFGYGYTF

v_call: TRBV27
j_call: TRBJ1-1
cdr3_aa: CASSPTSGGGEAFF

v_call: TRBV19
j_call: TRBJ2-1
cdr3_aa: CASSILGQGNNEQFF

v_call: TRBV7-2
j_call: TRBJ2-1
cdr3_aa: CASSLDYTGTSGIDNEQFF

v_call: TRBV27
j_call: TRBJ1-2
cdr3_aa: CASSPYRGEGYGYTF

v_call: TRBV7-7
j_call: TRBJ2-7
cdr3_aa: CASSPDILGREQYF

v_call: TRBV5-6
j_call: TRBJ1-1
cdr3_aa: CASSLGQNQEGNTEAFF

v_call: TRBV27
j_call: TRBJ2-5
cdr3_aa: CASSFSAGGPPETQYF

v_call: TRBV27
j_call: TRBJ2-3
cdr3_aa: CASGRLAGVPPDTQYF

v_call: TRBV2
j_call: TRBJ2-7
cdr3_aa: CASSFNSGVAAGEQYF

v_call: TRBV29-1
j_call: TRBJ2-1
cdr3_aa: CSVGTGDYNEQFF

v_call: TRBV25-1
j_call: TRBJ2-5
cdr3_aa: CASSDPGGGAGETQYF

v_call: TRBV11-2
j_call: TRBJ2-7
cdr3_aa: CASSLLYLAGFPEQYF

v_call: TRBV7-9
j_call: TRBJ1-1
cdr3_aa: CASSLGTIGNTEAFF

v_call: TRBV6-1
j_call: TRBJ2-1
cdr3_aa: CASSGRGLAGAYNEQFF

v_call: TRBV10-1
j_call: TRBJ1-1
cdr3_aa: CASSESFGPGYTEAFF

v_call: TRBV10-1
j_call: TRBJ2-7
cdr3_aa: CASSGVSYEQYF

v_call: TRBV30
j_call: TRBJ1-2
cdr3_aa: CAWSVQAGDKDGYTF

v_call: TRBV7-2
j_call: TRBJ2-5
cdr3_aa: CASSFVMLAVSQETQYF

v_call: TRBV4-1
j_call: TRBJ2-7
cdr3_aa: CASSQFATGQGPYEQYF

v_call: TRBV2
j_call: TRBJ2-5
cdr3_aa: CASSPGTSGYKETQYF

v_call: TRBV6-5
j_call: TRBJ2-7
cdr3_aa: CASSYLGGPYEQYF

v_call: TRBV30
j_call: TRBJ2-7
cdr3_aa: CACLSGGNNEQYF

v_call: TRBV27
j_call: TRBJ2-2
cdr3_aa: CASSPGQGFGELFF